The present T cell receptor (beta chain) was sequenced within a study of blood T cell repertoires in COVID-19. Overall study: The United States, Italy and Spain were the sources of the acute and convalescent COVID-19 samples.

The V end was cut by 3 bases, the J end by 7 bases, with 10 bases between. CDR1 is ENHRY, CDR2 SYGVKD, per germline. The CDR3 has 13 amino acids. Assay used: immunoSEQ multiplex PCR; TCRdb lists only in-frame clones, some missing. Of approximately 60,000 clones in the sample, roughly 78% were seen once. Sequencing was performed on peripheral blood. This sequence originates from a woman of 80 years or more with acute or convalescent COVID-19. The V and J genes are TRBV10-3 and TRBJ1-5; possibly TRBD1 for D (5 bases). CDR3 amino acids: CAISDRAGQPQHF. The CDR3 DNA is TGTGCCATCAGTGACAGGGCGGGGCAGCCCCAGCATTTT.